This T cell receptor (beta chain) was observed in a study of OX40 agonist ivuxolimab in advanced cancers. Turning to the overall study: The costimulatory receptor OX40 (CD134) was targeted by ivuxolimab, a fully human IgG2 agonistic monoclonal antibody. Intravenous ivuxolimab was administered to patients every 2 weeks at six dose levels: 0.01, 0.1, 0.3, 1.5, 3 and 10 mg/kg. Of the approximately 50 dose-escalation patients, hepatocellular carcinoma was present in around 20, melanoma in around 15, renal cell carcinoma in 9 and head and neck cancer in 9. In the dose-escalation cohort, more than 80% of patients were male, and the mean age was approximately 60 years with a range of roughly 20 to 85. Patients were allowed to have had prior anti-PD-1, anti-PD-L1 or anti-CTLA-4 therapy, and approximately 39% of the dose-escalation patients had been treated with checkpoint inhibitors. Partial responses occurred in three dose-escalation patients, of whom one had hepatocellular carcinoma and two had cutaneous melanoma. The purpose of peripheral TCRbeta sequencing was to test whether ivuxolimab changed TCR sequence diversity and led to clonal T-cell expansion. The paper covers the monotherapy dose-escalation part of the phase I ivuxolimab trial, which included N = 52 patients.

Here is what the overall study found, with its caveats: Antigen specificity was not determined for the clonally expanded peripheral T cells. Low levels of normalized T-cell clonal expansion were also shown by some nonresponding patients. On average, CD8+ T cells showed more expanded clones than CD4+ T cells after ivuxolimab. Clonal expansion of both CD4+ and CD8+ blood T cells was observed from baseline to week 6 at doses 0.1 to 3.0 mg/kg. In the 0.1-3.0 mg/kg groups, partial responders had among the lowest normalized peripheral clonal expansion, particularly in CD8+ T cells.

Via the germline V gene, CDR1 is SGHRS and CDR2 YFSETQ. V gives up 4 bases and J gives up 0 bases, and the segment between their germline ends measures 17 bases. The CDR3 starts with the cysteine, ends with the phenylalanine, and has 18 residues. The DNA shown is the 54-base CDR3, in frame from base 1. The trial excluded patients who had a history of autoimmune disease or were on systemic immunosuppression. In every dose cohort, peripheral blood was drawn for TCR sequencing at baseline, cycle 4 day 1, and cycle 7 day 1. Samples were obtained from an open-label, multicenter, first-in-human phase I dose-escalation trial of ivuxolimab. Adults with locally advanced or metastatic melanoma, renal cell, hepatocellular, or head and neck squamous cell carcinoma were enrolled in the trial. Before TCR sequencing, CD4+ and CD8+ T cells were separately sorted from peripheral blood. As concerns this clone: Its antigen is currently not known. Base qualities are missing; no much larger clone stands one base away.

To sequence the TCRbeta CDR3 region, genomic DNA was isolated from the sorted cells. The immunoSEQ Assay was used for sequencing of TCRbeta CDR3 regions. TCRdb carries this immuneACCESS record with in-frame sequences only. Its versions omit some clonotypes, under half of them owing to an unresolved V gene in the studies checked, with the rest unexplained. The sample table records fewer than 100,000 clones; around four fifths of these occur just once. 0.76% of the sample is taken by the ten largest. The V and J genes are TRBV5-1 and TRBJ1-6, with an unclear D gene assignment. The receptor's source is an adult with an advanced solid tumor such as melanoma, head and neck, liver or kidney cancer. The sequencing used CD4+ or CD8+ T cells sorted from blood, collected in a trial of the OX40 agonist ivuxolimab. CDR3 sequence: CASSTSGPLSSYNSPLHF. Read as DNA, the sequence is TGCGCCAGCAGCACTTCGGGCCCCCTCAGCTCCTATAATTCACCCCTCCACTTT.